The 2 T cell receptor beta chains below were found in one sample sequenced in a study of T cells expressing NK-cell markers. Following a re-call of the 5' RACE reads, TCRdb has one entry per CDR3 protein and lacks DNA. The data show roughly 390,000 distinct CDR3 sequences, and the top ten clones hold about 10%. Sequenced input: blood T cells: a sorted CD56 or NKG2C T cell subset, CD4+ or CD8+ T cells, or bulk PBMC T cells (not recorded which). The receptors stem from a woman aged 45-60 years in good health.

The rearrangement uses TRBV27 and TRBJ1-3. This CDR3 is built from 15 residues. The germline V gene has CDR1 MNHEY and CDR2 SMNVEV (reference sequence). CDR3 loop: CASRLSLNSGNTIYF.

The chain couples TRBV5-6 to TRBJ2-2; TCRdb outputs TRBD2, but without DNA this stays unchecked. The germline V gene encodes CDR1 SGHDT and CDR2 YYEEEE. The CDR3 runs to 15 residues. CDR3 loop: CASSSWVLNTGELFF.